These 20 T cell receptor beta chains share one sample of origin, sequenced in a study of spatial heterogeneity in lung cancer. Study conclusions and caveats: In tumors, expanded intratumoral alpha and beta TCR counts tracked mutation counts.

In TCRdb, the 5' RACE reads were re-called with MiXCR into one record per CDR3 protein. The sample yields roughly 20,000 distinct CDR3 sequences, about 2.7% seen once. The time point was: sample taken at primary tumor resection. These receptors have no known antigen. The material sequenced was lung tumor tissue, taken at surgery. Every receptor here comes from a male donor with early-stage non-small cell lung cancer.

The V gene is TRBV3-1, the J gene TRBJ2-1; D gene unclear. Trimming cost V 8 bases and J 8 bases, with 16 bases left between them. CDR3 size: 13 residues. Germline CDR1 reads LGHDT; CDR2 reads YNNKEL (reference sequence). The DNA of the CDR3 is TGTGCCAGCCGAGACACCATTGCCCATGAGCAGTTCTTC. This translates into CASRDTIAHEQFF.

This clonotype has more than one count but fewer than ten. The V gene is TRBV20-1, the J gene TRBJ2-7; possible D gene TRBD2, 6 bases. Trimming cost V 0 bases and J 0 bases, with 12 bases left between them. This CDR3 contains 15 residues. The germline gives CDR1 DFQATT, CDR2 SNEGSKA (reference sequence). CDR3 protein: CSARDGRSPSYEQYF. CDR3 in DNA: TGCAGTGCTAGAGATGGGAGGTCACCCTCCTACGAGCAGTACTTC.

This clonotype was observed at least ten times. The chain combines TRBV7-6 with TRBJ1-5; 8 positions agree with TRBD1. Trimming removed 5 bases from V and 2 bases from J; junction bases left unmatched: 11. This CDR3 region has 17 residues. CDR1 and CDR2 (germline): SGHVS, FNYEAQ. In DNA, the CDR3 is TGTGCCAGCAGCAAGACCTCAGGGGGCGGAGGCAATCAGCCCCAGCATTTT. Protein: CASSKTSGGGGNQPQHF.

This clonotype has ten or more counts. V and J are TRBV18 and TRBJ1-1; D gene ambiguous. The CDR3 length is 16 residues. Between the trimmed V and J ends, which lost 3 bases and 5 bases, there was a span of 19 bases. Germline V gene lookup returns CDR1 KGHSH and CDR2 LQKENI. CDR3 sequence reads: CASSPPGLVPRTEAFF. The CDR3 coding sequence is TGTGCCAGCTCACCTCCCGGCTTGGTCCCCCGGACTGAAGCTTTCTTT.

This clonotype was detected ten times or more. The rearrangement links TRBV18 to TRBJ2-5; D may correspond to TRBD1 or TRBD2 (5 bases each). The germline V and J ends were trimmed by 1 base and 0 bases, with 9 bases remaining between them. The germline V gene has CDR1 KGHSH and CDR2 LQKENI. The CDR3 runs to 15 residues. CDR3 bases: TGTGCCAGCTCACCACGGGACGGGAACCAAGAGACCCAGTACTTC. Translation: CASSPRDGNQETQYF.

This clonotype was observed a handful of times. The rearrangement uses TRBV2 and TRBJ2-7, with TRBD1 as a possible D gene (6 bases). Germline V lookup: CDR1 SNHLY, CDR2 FYNNEI. Trimming removed 6 bases at V and 1 base at J, with 13 bases between. The CDR3 covers 14 residues. This chain's CDR3 is CASSSDSASYEQYF. Here the CDR3 DNA reads TGTGCCAGCAGCTCGGACAGCGCTTCCTACGAGCAGTACTTC.

This clonotype was seen at least ten times. The genes are TRBV12-3 or TRBV12-4 and TRBJ2-7; 11 bases agree with TRBD1. There are 15 residues in the CDR3. The trim removed 5 bases at V and 2 bases at J, leaving 5 bases unmatched. The CDR3 coding sequence is TGTGCCAGCAGTGCCGGGACAGGGGGGACCTACGAGCAGTACTTC. Its translation is CASSAGTGGTYEQYF.

This clonotype was counted ten times or more. The chain carries TRBV7-2 and TRBJ1-2, with 8 bases identical to TRBD1. The trim removed 6 bases at V and 2 bases at J, leaving 5 bases unmatched. The CDR3 contains 14 residues. The germline gives CDR1 SGHTA, CDR2 FQGNSA. In DNA form, the CDR3 reads TGTGCCAGCAGTGACAGGGGACAGAACTATGGCTACACCTTC. Translation: CASSDRGQNYGYTF.

In its sample, this clonotype was seen many times. The V call is TRBV5-1, the J call TRBJ2-6; no clear D gene. The CDR3 is 12 amino acids. The ends were cut back, 3 bases at V and 2 bases at J, with 0 bases in the middle. The germline V gene has CDR1 SGHRS and CDR2 YFSETQ. The CDR3 spells CASSSGANVLTF. Here the CDR3 DNA reads TGCGCCAGCAGCTCTGGGGCCAACGTCCTGACTTTC.

There are many counts of this clonotype. This rearrangement joins TRBV4-1 to TRBJ1-1; no clear D. CDR3 size: 13 residues. Germline CDR1 is MGHRA and CDR2 is YSYEKL. Trimming pared 8 bases from V and 0 bases from J, leaving 10 bases between. CDR3 nucleotides: TGCGCCAGCGGGCCCCTGGTGAACACTGAAGCTTTCTTT. Amino acid sequence: CASGPLVNTEAFF.

This clonotype has a count of ten or more. This chain links TRBV24-1 with TRBJ2-3, with 9 nucleotides matching TRBD2. V lost 9 bases, J lost 3 bases, and 9 bases stayed unmatched. The germline CDR1 and CDR2 sequences are KGHDR and SFDVKD. This CDR3 contains 15 residues. The CDR3 bases are TGTGCCACCTCGGCTAGCGGGAAGGGGACAGATACGCAGTATTTT. Its protein product is CATSASGKGTDTQYF.

This clonotype came up many times. V gene TRBV12-3 or TRBV12-4 combines with J gene TRBJ1-2; 9 bases are a match to TRBD1. The CDR3 consists of 15 residues. Trimming at V came to 5 bases and at J to 4 bases, leaving 8 bases not matched to a gene. This CDR3 is CASSPGQGLVYGYTF. In nucleotides, the CDR3 is TGTGCCAGCAGTCCCGGACAGGGGTTGGTCTATGGCTACACCTTC.

This clonotype came up many times. The rearrangement joins TRBV10-1 to TRBJ2-3; 11 nucleotides line up with TRBD2. The CDR3 extends over 15 amino acids. In germline, CDR1 is WNHNN, CDR2 SYGVQD (reference sequence). Unmatched junction bases numbered 4, after V lost 3 bases and J lost 5 bases. The CDR3 loop reads CASSDTSGSRDTQYF. The CDR3 DNA is TGCGCCAGCAGTGATACTAGCGGGAGTCGAGATACGCAGTATTTT.

This clonotype was seen at least ten times. V is TRBV5-5 and J is TRBJ2-4; D is possibly TRBD1 (6 bases). The germline V gene has CDR1 SGHKS and CDR2 YYEKEE (reference sequence). The CDR3 totals 16 residues. The V end lost 0 bases, the J end lost 1 base, and 11 bases lay between the germline ends. The CDR3 sequence is CASSLAGVGAKNIQYF. CDR3 sequence (DNA): TGTGCCAGCAGCTTGGCAGGGGTTGGGGCCAAAAACATTCAGTACTTC.

This clonotype came up many times. CDR3 DNA sequence: TGTGCCAGCAGCCTGCTAGCGGGGGGCTCCTACGAGCAGTACTTC. Its protein is CASSLLAGGSYEQYF. This chain connects TRBV11-3 to TRBJ2-7, with 11 bases identical to TRBD2. Germline V gives CDR1 SGHNT, CDR2 YENEEA. This CDR3 has 15 residues. V gave up 5 bases and J gave up 0 bases; unmatched junction bases: 3.

This clonotype counts as medium-sized. The chain has TRBV5-1 and TRBJ2-7, with 10 bases matching TRBD2. The germline CDR1 and CDR2 sequences are SGHRS and YFSETQ. The junction had 18 bases not matched to a gene; V was cut back by 4 bases and J by 2 bases. The CDR3 totals 19 residues. The CDR3 here is CASSRRPGQPGTSAYEQYF. The DNA for the CDR3 is TGCGCCAGCAGCAGAAGACCGGGACAGCCCGGGACTAGCGCCTACGAGCAGTACTTC.

This clonotype was counted many times. The chain links TRBV7-9 to TRBJ1-5, with D possibly being TRBD1 (5 bases). The V gene lost 0 bases and the J gene lost 6 bases, with 9 bases spanning the gap. CDR3 length equals 14 residues. The germline V gene encodes CDR1 SEHNR and CDR2 FQNEAQ (reference sequence). The CDR3 is CASSLAGTSQPQHF. CDR3 nucleotides: TGTGCCAGCAGCTTAGCCGGGACGAGTCAGCCCCAGCATTTT. The whole variable domain, remainder taken from reference TRBV7-9 and TRBJ1-5, is DTGVSQNPRHKITKRGQNVTFRCDPISEHNRLYWYRQTLGQGPEFLTYFQNEAQLEKSRLLSDRFSAERPKGSFSTLEIQRTEQGDSAMYLCASSLAGTSQPQHFGDGTRLSIL.

This clonotype occurred many times. The chain joins TRBV5-1 to TRBJ2-5; possibly TRBD1 or TRBD2 for D (6 bases each). The CDR3 covers 15 residues. Germline CDR1 reads SGHRS; CDR2 reads YFSETQ. Trimming took 0 bases from V and 0 from J, leaving 9 bases between them. The CDR3 DNA reads as TGCGCCAGCAGCTTGGGGGGGGCGAACCAAGAGACCCAGTACTTC. It translates to CASSLGGANQETQYF.

The table lists this clonotype with many counts. The V gene is TRBV12-3 or TRBV12-4, the J gene TRBJ1-6; the D gene is possibly TRBD1 (5 bases). The CDR3 totals 14 residues. V gave up 5 bases and J gave up 7 bases, with 12 bases separating them. The CDR3 loop reads CASSAGLQNSPLHF. The CDR3 DNA reads as TGTGCCAGCAGTGCGGGACTACAAAATTCACCCCTCCACTTT.

This clonotype was detected ten times or more. This sequence joins TRBV27 and TRBJ2-2; 7 bases agree with TRBD2. The CDR3 sequence is 15 residues long. The V gene's germline CDR1 is MNHEY and CDR2 SMNVEV (reference sequence). The trim removed 3 bases at V and 5 bases at J, leaving 6 bases unmatched. The CDR3 DNA reads TGTGCCAGCAGTTTGGCTAGCGGTTCTACCGGGGAGCTGTTTTTT. It is translated as CASSLASGSTGELFF.